The entry below describes one TCR beta chain. Antigen: not known. Measured with immunoSEQ multiplex PCR; TCRdb has only the in-frame clones, and not every one. The sample carries approximately 120,000 clones, about 88% recorded once. This sample is drawn from a study of identifying expanded T cells in peripheral blood. Study results and limitations: Two-week clone count variance significantly increased as total template count grew. Differentially abundant clones: about 1.2 between replicates, about 15 at around 2 weeks, 19 to 20 at four.

During the collection period, no donor immune events like infections were recorded. Germline CDR1 LNHDA, CDR2 SQIVND (reference sequence). The ends were cut back, 1 base at V and 7 bases at J, with 10 bases in the middle. CDR3 length: 13 residues. Sequencing was carried out using blood. The chain has TRBV19 and TRBJ2-5, with a possible D match to TRBD2 (6 bases). This sequence originates from a person aged 18 to 75 in good health. DNA of the CDR3: TGTGCCAGTAGTATAGGCCAGGGAGGGACCCAGTACTTC. Its translation: CASSIGQGGTQYF.